These 22 T cell receptor beta chains share one sample of origin, sequenced in a study of blood T cell repertoires in COVID-19. Using immunoSEQ multiplex PCR, the repertoire was profiled, and TCRdb retains in-frame clones only, with some absent. Of more than 200,000 clones in the sample, roughly 85% were seen once. The sequencing sample was made of peripheral blood. All receptors derive from a woman aged 65 to 85 with active or convalescent COVID-19.

The V call is TRBV18, the J call TRBJ1-1, with 7 bases aligning to TRBD1. Germline V CDR1 and CDR2: KGHSH, LQKENI. The CDR3 is made up of 14 amino acids. V lost 5 bases, J lost 5 bases, and 8 bases stayed unmatched. The DNA for the CDR3 is TGTGCCAGCTCAGATGCTACAGGGGCTACTGAAGCTTTCTTT. Translating gives CASSDATGATEAFF.

The chain has TRBV5-1 and TRBJ2-5, with 11 bases matching TRBD2. Germline CDR1 and CDR2: SGHRS and YFSETQ. Trimming at V came to 3 bases and at J to 4 bases, leaving 5 bases not matched to a gene. The CDR3 length is 15 residues. The CDR3 loop reads CASSSGLAVAETQYF. In nucleotides, the CDR3 is TGCGCCAGCAGCTCGGGACTAGCGGTGGCAGAGACCCAGTACTTC.

The rearrangement uses TRBV12-3 or TRBV12-4 and TRBJ1-2; 7 bases match TRBD1. This CDR3 is 13 amino acids long. V lost 5 bases, J lost 8 bases, and 8 bases stayed unmatched. As DNA, the CDR3 is TGTGCCAGCAGTAGCAACAGGGGCTTGGGCTACACCTTC. As protein: CASSSNRGLGYTF.

The J gene is TRBJ1-1, the V gene TRBV7-9; unclear D gene. The CDR3 sequence is 15 residues long. Germline V gives CDR1 SEHNR, CDR2 FQNEAQ (reference sequence). Trimming cost V 5 bases and J 5 bases, with 18 bases left between them. In DNA, the CDR3 is TGTGCCAGCAGCCGGGAGACGGGAGGGAAGACTGAAGCTTTCTTT. Protein: CASSRETGGKTEAFF.

This chain uses TRBV5-5 with TRBJ2-3, with 10 bases aligning to TRBD1. Trimming cost V 0 bases and J 6 bases; bases outside gene matches: 7. CDR3 length: 16 residues. Germline CDR1 reads SGHKS; CDR2 reads YYEKEE (reference sequence). CDR3 sequence (DNA): TGTGCCAGCAGCTTGGGACAGGGGGCGTTTCTGGATACGCAGTATTTT. Protein sequence: CASSLGQGAFLDTQYF.

As regards this clone: The sample has other DNA sequences that encode this CDR3 too. The chain recombines TRBV5-1 with TRBJ1-4, with TRBD1 as a possible D gene (5 bases). CDR1 SGHRS and CDR2 YFSETQ come from the germline V gene. V lost 4 bases to trimming and J lost 5 bases, with 12 bases between them. The CDR3 has 14 residues. CDR3 in amino acids: CASSPGQGNEKLFF. As DNA, the CDR3 is TGCGCCAGCAGCCCCGGGCAGGGCAATGAAAAACTGTTTTTT.

This rearrangement joins TRBV5-6 to TRBJ1-6; D is unclear. Germline lookup yields CDR1 SGHDT and CDR2 YYEEEE. CDR3 length: 14 residues. V shed 0 bases and J shed 4 bases, with 5 bases lying between them. The CDR3 nucleotides read TGTGCCAGCAGCTTGGGCCGGTATAATTCACCCCTCCACTTT. It yields the protein CASSLGRYNSPLHF.

This chain connects TRBV14 to TRBJ2-5, with 8 bases matching TRBD1. Per the germline V gene, CDR1 is SGHDN and CDR2 is FVKESK. The V segment lost 0 bases and the J segment 4 bases; nucleotides outside the gene matches: 4. This CDR3 is built from 15 residues. The CDR3 region has the DNA TGTGCCAGCAGCCAAGACAGGACAGGGCTAGAGACCCAGTACTTC. Its translation is CASSQDRTGLETQYF.

The gene calls are TRBV9 and TRBJ1-6; D may be TRBD1 (5 bases). V shed 0 bases and J shed 0 bases, with 13 bases lying between them. CDR1 is SGDLS and CDR2 is YYNGEE in the germline V gene. The CDR3 loop spans 18 amino acids. CDR3 region: CASSVEAGGSSYNSPLHF. The DNA of the CDR3 is TGTGCCAGCAGCGTAGAGGCCGGGGGGAGCTCCTATAATTCACCCCTCCACTTT.

The J gene is TRBJ2-5, the V gene TRBV10-3; tentative D call: TRBD2 (7 bases). The ends were cut back, 6 bases at V and 4 bases at J, with 18 bases in the middle. The CDR3 is 15 amino acids. Germline V gene data show CDR1 as ENHRY and CDR2 as SYGVKD. The CDR3 DNA follows: TGTGCCATCAGACCCTCCGGGGGAGGGGGAGAGACCCAGTACTTC. Translation: CAIRPSGGGGETQYF.

The rearrangement uses TRBV5-1 and TRBJ1-2; 10 bases map to TRBD1. CDR1 is SGHRS, CDR2 YFSETQ, per germline. The V segment lost 0 bases and the J segment 7 bases; nucleotides outside the gene matches: 3. The CDR3 extends over 14 amino acids. This chain's CDR3 is CASSLGQGASGYTF. The CDR3, as DNA: TGCGCCAGCAGCTTGGGACAGGGGGCTTCTGGCTACACCTTC.

The rearrangement joins TRBV10-3 to TRBJ2-5, with a tentative D call TRBD1 (6 bases). The CDR3 is made up of 14 amino acids. Trimming took off 4 bases at V and 7 bases at J, with 16 bases between the two ends. Germline lookup yields CDR1 ENHRY and CDR2 SYGVKD. CDR3 loop: CAISAGQLQGTQYF. DNA for the CDR3: TGTGCCATCAGTGCGGGACAACTCCAGGGGACCCAGTACTTC.

The rearrangement uses TRBV10-3 and TRBJ1-1; TRBD1 aligns across 9 bases. This CDR3 contains 13 residues. V lost 10 bases to trimming and J lost 6 bases; unmatched junction nucleotides: 9. From germline, CDR1 is ENHRY and CDR2 SYGVKD. CDR3 protein: CATVQGADSEAFF. The CDR3 bases are TGTGCCACCGTACAGGGGGCCGACTCTGAAGCTTTCTTT.

This clone was counted only a few times. V is TRBV9 and J is TRBJ2-5, with 8 positions matching TRBD1. With V trimmed by 4 bases and J by 5 bases, 4 bases remained unmatched. This CDR3 spans 13 amino acids. Germline CDR1 and CDR2: SGDLS and YYNGEE. In DNA, the CDR3 is TGTGCCAGCAGCATGCGGACAGGGGAGACCCAGTACTTC. It codes for CASSMRTGETQYF.

This clone occurred once. The chain uses TRBV5-1 and TRBJ2-1, with TRBD2 matching 13 bases. CDR1 is SGHRS, CDR2 YFSETQ, per germline. With V trimmed by 0 bases and J by 7 bases, 10 bases remained unmatched. The CDR3 extends over 18 amino acids. CDR3 nucleotide sequence: TGCGCCAGCAGCTTGGGAGCTAGACTAGCGGGAGGTACGAATGAGCAGTTCTTC. As protein: CASSLGARLAGGTNEQFF.

The CDR3 bases are TGCGCCAGCAGCCCCGGGACAGAAAATTCACCCCTCCACTTT. It is translated as CASSPGTENSPLHF. This sequence joins TRBV5-1 and TRBJ1-6, with 7 bases lining up with TRBD1. The CDR3 length is 14 residues. Germline V gives CDR1 SGHRS, CDR2 YFSETQ. V lost 4 bases and J lost 7; bases outside the gene matches: 5.

The chain joins TRBV11-2 to TRBJ2-7; TRBD2 agrees at 9 bases. The junction had 6 bases not matched to a gene; V was cut back by 1 base and J by 5 bases. Germline loops: CDR1 SGHAT, CDR2 FQNNGV. The CDR3 is 15 residues long. The CDR3: CASSLVGLALDEQYF. DNA for the CDR3: TGTGCCAGCAGCTTAGTCGGACTAGCGCTCGACGAGCAGTACTTC.

V gene TRBV11-2 combines with J gene TRBJ2-7, with 8 bases aligning to TRBD1. This CDR3 region has 14 residues. CDR1 is SGHAT and CDR2 is FQNNGV in the germline V gene. V was clipped by 5 bases and J by 4 bases; unmatched bases: 7. The CDR3 spells CASSVAGGPYEQYF. DNA for the CDR3: TGTGCCAGCAGCGTAGCAGGGGGCCCGTACGAGCAGTACTTC.

The chain joins TRBV7-9 to TRBJ1-2, with D hard to call. The ends were cut back, 3 bases at V and 2 bases at J, with 7 bases in the middle. Per germline, CDR1 SEHNR and CDR2 FQNEAQ (reference sequence). This CDR3 region has 13 residues. The CDR3 region is CASSFGQNYGYTF. The CDR3 DNA reads as TGTGCCAGCAGCTTTGGCCAGAACTATGGCTACACCTTC.

The chain uses TRBV2 and TRBJ1-5; maybe TRBD1 (5 bases). V was clipped by 4 bases and J by 0 bases, with 7 bases between them. Germline lookup yields CDR1 SNHLY and CDR2 FYNNEI. This CDR3 is built from 14 residues. CDR3 sequence reads: CASSGTTSNQPQHF. The DNA of the CDR3 is TGTGCCAGCAGTGGGACAACTAGCAATCAGCCCCAGCATTTT.

This chain links TRBV5-4 with TRBJ2-6, with D unresolved. Trimming pared 2 bases from V and 0 bases from J, leaving 9 bases between. Germline values: CDR1 SGHNT, CDR2 YYREEE (reference sequence). The CDR3 sequence is 16 residues long. The CDR3 spells CASSFQVHSGANVLTF. CDR3 in DNA: TGTGCCAGCAGCTTCCAGGTGCACTCTGGGGCCAACGTCCTGACTTTC. Together with reference TRBV5-4 and TRBJ2-6, the CDR3 gives the full variable domain: ETGVTQSPTHLIKTRGQQVTLRCSSQSGHNTVSWYQQALGQGPQFIFQYYREEENGRGNFPPRFSGLQFPNYSSELNVNALELDDSALYLCASSFQVHSGANVLTFGAGSRLTVL.

This clone was observed once. The V gene is TRBV18, the J gene TRBJ2-3, with TRBD2 identical over 11 bases. The ends lost 4 bases at V and 2 bases at J; junction bases unmatched: 8. The CDR3 length is 17 residues. Germline V gene sequence: CDR1 KGHSH, CDR2 LQKENI. The CDR3 region is CASSRAVAGGDTDTQYF. In DNA form, the CDR3 reads TGTGCCAGCTCACGCGCAGTAGCGGGAGGGGACACAGATACGCAGTATTTT.